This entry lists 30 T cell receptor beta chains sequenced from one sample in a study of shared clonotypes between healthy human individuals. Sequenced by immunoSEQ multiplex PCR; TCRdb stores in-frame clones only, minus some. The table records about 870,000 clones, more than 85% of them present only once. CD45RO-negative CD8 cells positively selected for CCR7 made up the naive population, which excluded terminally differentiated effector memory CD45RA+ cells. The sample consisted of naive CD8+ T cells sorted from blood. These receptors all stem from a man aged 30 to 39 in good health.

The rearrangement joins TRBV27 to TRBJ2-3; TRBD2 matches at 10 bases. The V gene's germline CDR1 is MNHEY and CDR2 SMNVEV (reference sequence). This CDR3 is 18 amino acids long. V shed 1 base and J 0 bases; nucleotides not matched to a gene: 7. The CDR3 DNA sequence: TGTGCCAGCAGTTTATTTGGGACTAGCGAGTATAGCACAGATACGCAGTATTTT. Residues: CASSLFGTSEYSTDTQYF.

Written as DNA, the CDR3 is TGTGCCAGCAGTTTTGAGGGAGGGAACGATGAGCAGTTCTTC. Translating it yields CASSFEGGNDEQFF. The genes are TRBV27 and TRBJ2-1; TRBD2 aligns across 7 bases. V shed 3 bases, J shed 8 bases, and the junction held 7 bases outside the gene matches. CDR3 length: 14 residues. Germline CDR1 and CDR2: MNHEY and SMNVEV (reference sequence).

CDR3 DNA: TGTGCCAGCTCCCTTACCATAGGGACTTCTAGCACAGATACGCAGTATTTT. As protein: CASSLTIGTSSTDTQYF. The V and J genes are TRBV28 and TRBJ2-3, with D possibly TRBD2 on 6 matching bases. V shed 8 bases and J shed 0 bases, with 21 bases lying between them. Germline CDR1 MDHEN, CDR2 SYDVKM. This CDR3 contains 17 residues.

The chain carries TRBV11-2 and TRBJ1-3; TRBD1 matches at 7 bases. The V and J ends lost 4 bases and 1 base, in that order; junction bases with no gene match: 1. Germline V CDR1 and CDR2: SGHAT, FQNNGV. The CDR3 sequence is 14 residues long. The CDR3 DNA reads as TGTGCCAGCAGCTCGACAGGGTCTGGAAACACCATATATTTT. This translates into CASSSTGSGNTIYF. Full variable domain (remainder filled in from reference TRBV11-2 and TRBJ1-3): EAGVAQSPRYKIIEKRQSVAFWCNPISGHATLYWYQQILGQGPKLLIQFQNNGVVDDSQLPKDRFSAERLKGVDSTLKIQPAKLEDSAVYLCASSSTGSGNTIYFGEGSWLTVV.

CDR3: CASSELTGPNEQFF. CDR3 sequence (DNA): TGCGCCAGCAGTGAGTTAACAGGGCCCAATGAGCAGTTCTTC. The V and J genes are TRBV10-1 and TRBJ2-1, with D possibly matching TRBD1 (6 bases). V lost 1 base and J lost 6, with 10 bases in between. Germline values: CDR1 WNHNN, CDR2 SYGVQD (reference sequence). CDR3 length equals 14 residues.

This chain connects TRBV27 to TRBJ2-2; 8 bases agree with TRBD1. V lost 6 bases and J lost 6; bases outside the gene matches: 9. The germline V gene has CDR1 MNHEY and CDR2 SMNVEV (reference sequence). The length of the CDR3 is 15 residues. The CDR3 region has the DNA TGTGCCAGCAGGCCGGGACAGGTGTCCGCCGGGGAGCTGTTTTTT. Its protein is CASRPGQVSAGELFF.

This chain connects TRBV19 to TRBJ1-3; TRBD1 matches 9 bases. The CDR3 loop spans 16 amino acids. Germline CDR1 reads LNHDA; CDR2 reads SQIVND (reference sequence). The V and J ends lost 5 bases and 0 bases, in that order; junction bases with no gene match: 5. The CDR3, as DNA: TGTGCCAGTAGTGCGTCGACAGGGGGCTCTGGAAACACCATATATTTT. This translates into CASSASTGGSGNTIYF.

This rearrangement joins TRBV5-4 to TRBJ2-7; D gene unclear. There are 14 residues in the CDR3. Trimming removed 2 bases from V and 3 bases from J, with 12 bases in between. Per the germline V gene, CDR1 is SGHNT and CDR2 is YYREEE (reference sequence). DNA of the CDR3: TGTGCCAGCAGCTTTACCGGCACGCTCTACGAGCAGTACTTC. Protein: CASSFTGTLYEQYF.

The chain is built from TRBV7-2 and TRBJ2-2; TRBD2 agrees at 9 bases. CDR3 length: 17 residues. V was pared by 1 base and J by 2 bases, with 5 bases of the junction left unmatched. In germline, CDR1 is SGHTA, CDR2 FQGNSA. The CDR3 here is CASSLVAGGLNTGELFF. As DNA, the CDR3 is TGTGCCAGCAGCTTAGTTGCGGGAGGGCTAAACACCGGGGAGCTGTTTTTT.

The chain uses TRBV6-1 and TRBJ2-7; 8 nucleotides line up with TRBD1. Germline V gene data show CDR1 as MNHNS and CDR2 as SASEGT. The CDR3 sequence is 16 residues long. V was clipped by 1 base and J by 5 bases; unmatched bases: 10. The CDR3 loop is CASSEGPLRGPHEQYF. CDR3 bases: TGTGCCAGCAGTGAAGGTCCCCTCAGGGGGCCCCACGAGCAGTACTTC.

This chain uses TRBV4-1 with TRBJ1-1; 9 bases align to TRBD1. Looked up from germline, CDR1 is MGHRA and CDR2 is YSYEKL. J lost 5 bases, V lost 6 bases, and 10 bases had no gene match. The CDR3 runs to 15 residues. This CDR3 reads CASRYFTGGGTEAFF. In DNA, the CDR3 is TGCGCCAGCAGATACTTCACAGGGGGCGGAACTGAAGCTTTCTTT.

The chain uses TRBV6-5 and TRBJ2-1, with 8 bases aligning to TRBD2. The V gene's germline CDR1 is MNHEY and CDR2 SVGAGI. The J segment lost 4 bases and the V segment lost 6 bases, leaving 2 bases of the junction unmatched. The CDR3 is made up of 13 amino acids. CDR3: CASRGLGYNEQFF. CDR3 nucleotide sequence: TGTGCCAGCAGGGGACTAGGTTACAATGAGCAGTTCTTC.

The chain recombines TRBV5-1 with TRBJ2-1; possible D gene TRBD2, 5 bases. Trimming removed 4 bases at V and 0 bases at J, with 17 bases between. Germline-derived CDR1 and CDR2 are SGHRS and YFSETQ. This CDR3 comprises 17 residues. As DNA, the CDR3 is TGCGCCAGCAGCCCACTACTAGAGCCGAGCTCCTACAATGAGCAGTTCTTC. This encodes CASSPLLEPSSYNEQFF.

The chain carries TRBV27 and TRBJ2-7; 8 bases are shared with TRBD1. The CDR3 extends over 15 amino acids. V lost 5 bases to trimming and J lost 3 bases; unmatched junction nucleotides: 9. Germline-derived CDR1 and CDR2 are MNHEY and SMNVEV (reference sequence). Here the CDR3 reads CASSLTGDGYYEQYF. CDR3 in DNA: TGTGCCAGCAGTCTGACAGGGGATGGCTACTACGAGCAGTACTTC.

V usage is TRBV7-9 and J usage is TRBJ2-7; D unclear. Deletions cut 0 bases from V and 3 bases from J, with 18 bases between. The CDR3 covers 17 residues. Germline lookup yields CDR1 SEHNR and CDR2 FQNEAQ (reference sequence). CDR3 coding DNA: TGTGCCAGCAGCTTAGCGGGCAACAGAGTAAAGGGCTACGAGCAGTACTTC. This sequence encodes CASSLAGNRVKGYEQYF. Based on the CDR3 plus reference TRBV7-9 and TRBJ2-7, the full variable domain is DTGVSQNPRHKITKRGQNVTFRCDPISEHNRLYWYRQTLGQGPEFLTYFQNEAQLEKSRLLSDRFSAERPKGSFSTLEIQRTEQGDSAMYLCASSLAGNRVKGYEQYFGPGTRLTVT.

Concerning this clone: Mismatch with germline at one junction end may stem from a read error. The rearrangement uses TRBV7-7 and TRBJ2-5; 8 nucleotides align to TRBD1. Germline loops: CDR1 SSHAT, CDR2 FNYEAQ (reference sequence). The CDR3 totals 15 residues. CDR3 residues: CASSPGTGIQETQYF. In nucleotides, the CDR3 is TGTGCTAGCAGCCCCGGGACAGGTATACAAGAGACCCAGTACTTC.

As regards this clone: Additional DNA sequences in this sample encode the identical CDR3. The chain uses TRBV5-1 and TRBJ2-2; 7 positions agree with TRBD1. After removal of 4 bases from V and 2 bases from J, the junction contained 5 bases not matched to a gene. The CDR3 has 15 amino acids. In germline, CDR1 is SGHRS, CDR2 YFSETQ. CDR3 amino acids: CASSPGTVNTGELFF. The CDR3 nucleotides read TGCGCCAGCAGCCCGGGGACAGTAAACACCGGGGAGCTGTTTTTT.

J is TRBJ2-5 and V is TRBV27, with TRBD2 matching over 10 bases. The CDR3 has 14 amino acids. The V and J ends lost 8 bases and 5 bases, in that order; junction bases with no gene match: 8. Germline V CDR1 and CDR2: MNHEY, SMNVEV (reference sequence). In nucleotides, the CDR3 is TGTGCCAGCCGCCTAGCGGGAGCTACTGAGACCCAGTACTTC. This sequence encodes CASRLAGATETQYF.

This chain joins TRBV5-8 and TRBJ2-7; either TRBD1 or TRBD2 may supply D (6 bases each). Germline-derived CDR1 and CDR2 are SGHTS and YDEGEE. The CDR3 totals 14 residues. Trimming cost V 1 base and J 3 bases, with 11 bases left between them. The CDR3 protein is CASSLSGALYEQYF. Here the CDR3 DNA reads TGTGCCAGCAGCTTGTCGGGGGCTCTCTACGAGCAGTACTTC.

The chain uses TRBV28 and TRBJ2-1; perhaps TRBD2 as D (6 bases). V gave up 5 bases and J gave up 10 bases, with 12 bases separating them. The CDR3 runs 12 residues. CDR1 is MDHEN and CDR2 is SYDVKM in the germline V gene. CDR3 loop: CASSPTSPEQFF. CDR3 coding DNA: TGTGCCAGCAGTCCTACTAGCCCCGAGCAGTTCTTC.

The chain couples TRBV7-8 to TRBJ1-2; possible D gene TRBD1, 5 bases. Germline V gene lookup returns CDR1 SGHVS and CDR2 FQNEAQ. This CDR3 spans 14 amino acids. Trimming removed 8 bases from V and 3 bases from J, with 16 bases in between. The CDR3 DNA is TGTGCCAGCTCCCCGGGGCTCGGGGACTATGGCTACACCTTC. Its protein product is CASSPGLGDYGYTF.

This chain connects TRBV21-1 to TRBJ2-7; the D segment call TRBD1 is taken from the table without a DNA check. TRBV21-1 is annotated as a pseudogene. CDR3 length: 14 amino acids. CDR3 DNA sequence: TGTGCCATCAGCCCGGGGACAGGGTTCGACGAGCAGTACTTC. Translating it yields CAISPGTGFDEQYF.

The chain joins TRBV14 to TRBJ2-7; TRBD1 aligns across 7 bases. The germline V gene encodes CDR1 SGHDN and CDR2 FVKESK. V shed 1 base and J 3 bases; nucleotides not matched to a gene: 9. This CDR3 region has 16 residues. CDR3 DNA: TGTGCCAGCAGCCAAGGTGGAGCAGGGGGTAACTACGAGCAGTACTTC. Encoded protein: CASSQGGAGGNYEQYF.

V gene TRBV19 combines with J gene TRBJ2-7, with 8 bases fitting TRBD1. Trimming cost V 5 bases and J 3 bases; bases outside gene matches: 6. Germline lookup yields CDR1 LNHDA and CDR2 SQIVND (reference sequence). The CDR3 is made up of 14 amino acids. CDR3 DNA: TGTGCCAGTAGTGCCTACGACAGGGGCTACGAGCAGTACTTC. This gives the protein CASSAYDRGYEQYF. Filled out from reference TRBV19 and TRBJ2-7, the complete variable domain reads DGGITQSPKYLFRKEGQNVTLSCEQNLNHDAMYWYRQDPGQGLRLIYYSQIVNDFQKGDIAEGYSVSREKKESFPLTVTSAQKNPTAFYLCASSAYDRGYEQYFGPGTRLTVT.

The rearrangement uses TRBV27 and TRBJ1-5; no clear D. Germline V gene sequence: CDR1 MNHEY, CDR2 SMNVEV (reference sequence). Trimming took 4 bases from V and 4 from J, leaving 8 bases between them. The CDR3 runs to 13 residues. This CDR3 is CASSYMANQPQHF. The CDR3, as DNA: TGTGCCAGCAGTTATATGGCGAATCAGCCCCAGCATTTT.

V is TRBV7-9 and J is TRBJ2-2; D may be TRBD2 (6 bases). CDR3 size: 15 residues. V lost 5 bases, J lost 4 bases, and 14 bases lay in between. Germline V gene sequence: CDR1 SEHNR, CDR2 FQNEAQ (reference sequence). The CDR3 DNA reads TGTGCCAGCAGCACCTGGGGAGCGGGCACCGGGGAGCTGTTTTTT. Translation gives CASSTWGAGTGELFF.

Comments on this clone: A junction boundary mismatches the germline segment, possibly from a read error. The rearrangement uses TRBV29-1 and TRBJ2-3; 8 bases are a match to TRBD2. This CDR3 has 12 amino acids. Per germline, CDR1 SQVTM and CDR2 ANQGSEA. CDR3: CSARTSIDTQYF. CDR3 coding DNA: TGCAGCGCAAGGACTAGCATAGATACGCAGTATTTT.

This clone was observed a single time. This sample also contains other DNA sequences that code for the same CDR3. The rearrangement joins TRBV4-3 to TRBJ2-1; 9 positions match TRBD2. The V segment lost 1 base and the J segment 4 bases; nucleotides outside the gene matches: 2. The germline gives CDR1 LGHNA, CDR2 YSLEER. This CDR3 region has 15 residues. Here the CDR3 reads CASSQGTSAYNEQFF. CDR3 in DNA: TGCGCCAGCAGCCAAGGGACTAGCGCGTACAATGAGCAGTTCTTC.

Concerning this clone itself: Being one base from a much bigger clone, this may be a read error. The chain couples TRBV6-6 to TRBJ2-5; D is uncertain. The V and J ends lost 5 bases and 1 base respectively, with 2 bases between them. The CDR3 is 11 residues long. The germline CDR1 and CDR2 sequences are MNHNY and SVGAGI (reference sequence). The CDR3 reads CASSRQETQYF. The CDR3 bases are TGTGCCAGCAGTCGCCAAGAGACCCAGTACTTC.

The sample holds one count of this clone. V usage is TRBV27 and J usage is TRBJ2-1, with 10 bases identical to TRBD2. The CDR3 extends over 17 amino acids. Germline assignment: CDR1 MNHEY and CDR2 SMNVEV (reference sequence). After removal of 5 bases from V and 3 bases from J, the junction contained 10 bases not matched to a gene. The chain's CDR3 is CASSPQREGLIYNEQFF. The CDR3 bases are TGTGCCAGCAGTCCCCAGCGGGAGGGATTAATCTACAATGAGCAGTTCTTC.